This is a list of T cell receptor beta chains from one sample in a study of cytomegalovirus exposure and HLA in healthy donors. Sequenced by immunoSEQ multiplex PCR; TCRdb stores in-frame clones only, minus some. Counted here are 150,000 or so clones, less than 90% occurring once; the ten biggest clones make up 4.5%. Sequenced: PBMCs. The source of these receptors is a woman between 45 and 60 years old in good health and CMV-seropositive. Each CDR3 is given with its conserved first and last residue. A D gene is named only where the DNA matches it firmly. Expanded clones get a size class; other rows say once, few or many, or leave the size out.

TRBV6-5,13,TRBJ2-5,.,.,TGTGCCAGCAGTCTCCTGGCAGGAGAGACCCAGTACTTC,CASSLLAGETQYF
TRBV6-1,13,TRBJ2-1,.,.,TGTGCCAGCAGTGCATCCTCCTACAATGAGCAGTTCTTC,CASSASSYNEQFF
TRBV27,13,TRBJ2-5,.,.,TGTGCCAGCAGTGACCATATCGGGGAGACCCAGTACTTC,CASSDHIGETQYF
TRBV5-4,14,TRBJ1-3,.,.,TGTGCCAGCACCCCAGCGGGGGCGGGAAACACCATATATTTT,CASTPAGAGNTIYF
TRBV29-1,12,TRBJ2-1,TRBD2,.,TGCAGCCCGCGGGGGGGAAACAATGAGCAGTTCTTC,CSPRGGNNEQFF
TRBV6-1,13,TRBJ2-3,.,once,TGTGCCAGCAGTGAATTTGGGGGGGATACGCAGTATTTT,CASSEFGGDTQYF
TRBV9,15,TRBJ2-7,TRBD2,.,TGTGCCAGCAGCGGAACTAGCGGGAGTTTTAACGAGCAGTACTTC,CASSGTSGSFNEQYF
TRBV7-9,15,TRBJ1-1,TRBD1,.,TGTGCCAGCAGGGACGGACAGGGTCTGAACACTGAAGCTTTCTTT,CASRDGQGLNTEAFF
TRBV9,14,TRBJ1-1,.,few,TGTGCCAGCAGCGTCGGACAGAGGAACACTGAAGCTTTCTTT,CASSVGQRNTEAFF
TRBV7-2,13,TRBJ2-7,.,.,TGTGCCAGCAGCAGGGACACATCCTACGAGCAGTACTTC,CASSRDTSYEQYF
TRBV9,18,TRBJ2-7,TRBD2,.,TGTGCCAGCAGCGTTAATCCGGACCAATGGCTAGCGGGGTACGAGCAGTACTTC,CASSVNPDQWLAGYEQYF
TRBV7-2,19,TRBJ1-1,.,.,TGTGCCAGCAGCTTAGCCCTGAGGTTGGTTTCTGCCGCGACGGGTGAAGCTTTCTTT,CASSLALRLVSAATGEAFF
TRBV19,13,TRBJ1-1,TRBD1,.,TGTGCCAGTGCCGGACAGGTGGACACTGAAGCTTTCTTT,CASAGQVDTEAFF
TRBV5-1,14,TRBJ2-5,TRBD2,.,TGCGCCAGCAGCTTGGAGCGGGGGCAAGAGACCCAGTACTTC,CASSLERGQETQYF
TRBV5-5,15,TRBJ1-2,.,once,TGTGCCAGCACCAACCTCCTTGGAGGCGCCCGCGGCTACACCTTC,CASTNLLGGARGYTF
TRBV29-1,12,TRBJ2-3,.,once,TGCAGCGTGGGCAGGGGAGCAGATACGCAGTATTTT,CSVGRGADTQYF
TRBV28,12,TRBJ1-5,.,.,TGTGCCAGCAGTTTATCCTGGCAGGCGGGCATTTTT,CASSLSWQAGIF
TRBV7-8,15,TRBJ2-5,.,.,TGTGCCAGCAGCTTAGCCCTCGGAGGGTGGGAGACCCAGTACTTC,CASSLALGGWETQYF
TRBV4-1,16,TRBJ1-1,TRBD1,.,TGCGCCAGCAGCCAAGTTTCTGGGACAGCGGACACTGAAGCTTTCTTT,CASSQVSGTADTEAFF
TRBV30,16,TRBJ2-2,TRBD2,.,TGTGCCTGGAGTACAACATGGCGGGGGGGCGCCGGGGAGCTGTTTTTT,CAWSTTWRGGAGELFF
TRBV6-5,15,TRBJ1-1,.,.,TGTGCCAGCAGTCACGGGAGGCGGCGGGACACTGAAGCTTTCTTT,CASSHGRRRDTEAFF
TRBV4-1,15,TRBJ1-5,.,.,TGCGCCAGCAGCCAGCCCAGGGAAAGCAATCAGCCCCAGCATTTT,CASSQPRESNQPQHF
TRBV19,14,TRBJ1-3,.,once,TGTGCCAGTAGAGGGGCCGCCTCTGGAAACACCATATATTTT,CASRGAASGNTIYF
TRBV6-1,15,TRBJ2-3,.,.,TGTGCCAGCAGTGATCCGGACGGGATCACAGATACGCAGTATTTT,CASSDPDGITDTQYF
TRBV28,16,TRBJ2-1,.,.,TGTGCCAGCAGTTTGGGATTGGGACCTGGGGGGAAAGTGCAGTTCTTC,CASSLGLGPGGKVQFF
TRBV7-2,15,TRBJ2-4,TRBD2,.,TGTGCCAGCAGCACGACTAGCGGGGGGTCGAACATTCAGTACTTC,CASSTTSGGSNIQYF
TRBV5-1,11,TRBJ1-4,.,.,TGCGCCAGCAGAGCATATGAAAAACTGTTTTTT,CASRAYEKLFF
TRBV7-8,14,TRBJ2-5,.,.,TGTGCCAGCAGCCCCCACCGGGGTCAAGAGACCCAGTACTTC,CASSPHRGQETQYF
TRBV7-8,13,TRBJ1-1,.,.,TGTGCCAGCAGCCCGACAGGGAACACTGAAGCTTTCTTT,CASSPTGNTEAFF
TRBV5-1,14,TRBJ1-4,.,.,TGCGCCAGCAGCTCAACCCTAGGATCGGGGGGACTGTTTTTT,CASSSTLGSGGLFF
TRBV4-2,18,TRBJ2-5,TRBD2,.,TGTGCCAGCAGCCAAGCGTTAACTAGCGGGGGGGCCGGAGAGACCCAGTACTTC,CASSQALTSGGAGETQYF
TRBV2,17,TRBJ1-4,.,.,TGTGCCAGCAGTGTTCTGGTCGGTGGCAGGGAAAATGAAAAACTGTTTTTT,CASSVLVGGRENEKLFF
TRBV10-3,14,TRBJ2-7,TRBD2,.,TGTGCCGCCCGACCGGGACTAGCGGATTACGAGCAGTACTTC,CAARPGLADYEQYF
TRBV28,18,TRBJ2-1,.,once,TGTGCCAGCAAAACACGGCCTGGGCGGGCCGGCTCCTACAATGAGCAGTTCTTC,CASKTRPGRAGSYNEQFF
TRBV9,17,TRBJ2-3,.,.,TGTGCCAGCAGCGTAGTACGGACGGGAAACGCACTGGATACGCAGTATTTT,CASSVVRTGNALDTQYF
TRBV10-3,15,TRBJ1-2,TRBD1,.,TGTGCCATCAGTTCCGGGACAGTCAGGAACTATGGCTACACCTTC,CAISSGTVRNYGYTF
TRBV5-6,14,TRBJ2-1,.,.,TGTGCCAGCAGCTTGTTGCAGCAGGGCAATGAGCAGTTCTTC,CASSLLQQGNEQFF
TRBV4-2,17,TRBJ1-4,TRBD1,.,TGTGCCAGCAGCCCTCAGACGACAGGGTTCGGTAATGAAAAACTGTTTTTT,CASSPQTTGFGNEKLFF
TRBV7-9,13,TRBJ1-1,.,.,TGTGCCAGCAGCTCCGGTATGAACACTGAAGCTTTCTTT,CASSSGMNTEAFF
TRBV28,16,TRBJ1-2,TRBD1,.,TGTGCCAGCAGTTTATCCGGACAGGCCACTAACTATGGCTACACCTTC,CASSLSGQATNYGYTF
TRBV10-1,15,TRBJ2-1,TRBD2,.,TGCGCCAGCAGTTCCAGCGGGGGGCCATACAATGAGCAGTTCTTC,CASSSSGGPYNEQFF
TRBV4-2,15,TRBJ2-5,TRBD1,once,TGTGCCAGCAGCCAAGGGACAGGGGGCGGGGAGACCCAGTACTTC,CASSQGTGGGETQYF